The 15 T cell receptor beta chains below were found in one sample sequenced in a study of blood T cell repertoires in COVID-19. Profiled with immunoSEQ multiplex PCR; TCRdb holds only in-frame clones, not every one. This sample has hundreds of thousands of clones, with 85% found just once. Sequencing used peripheral blood. The receptor source for this set is a man aged 50 or older with COVID-19, enrolled during active disease.

This chain connects TRBV6-6 to TRBJ1-2; unclear D gene. Trimming removed 6 bases from V and 3 bases from J, with 8 bases in between. The CDR3 has 12 residues. Per germline, CDR1 MNHNY and CDR2 SVGAGI (reference sequence). CDR3 residues: CASSLGDYGYTF. As DNA, the CDR3 is TGTGCCAGCAGCCTCGGGGACTATGGCTACACCTTC.

The chain joins TRBV7-3 to TRBJ2-1, with TRBD2 identical over 8 bases. CDR3 length: 14 amino acids. After removal of 2 bases from V and 4 bases from J, the junction contained 1 base not matched to a gene. Germline assignment: CDR1 SGHTA and CDR2 FQGTGA. The CDR3 DNA sequence: TGTGCCAGCAGCTTAGCGGGGGGTTACAATGAGCAGTTCTTC. It is translated as CASSLAGGYNEQFF.

The chain links TRBV6-5 to TRBJ1-1, with TRBD1 identical over 8 bases. V was pared by 3 bases and J by 5 bases, with 5 bases of the junction left unmatched. The germline V gene encodes CDR1 MNHEY and CDR2 SVGAGI. The CDR3 sequence is 14 residues long. CDR3 DNA sequence: TGTGCCAGCAGTTATAACAGGGGGGGAACTGAAGCTTTCTTT. Translated: CASSYNRGGTEAFF.

This chain joins TRBV9 and TRBJ1-2; 7 nucleotides align to TRBD1. Germline loops: CDR1 SGDLS, CDR2 YYNGEE. Losses at the gene ends were 4 bases for V and 8 bases for J; bases not matched to a gene: 8. This CDR3 has 13 amino acids. The chain's CDR3 is CASSRQGSYGYTF. The CDR3 DNA follows: TGTGCCAGCAGCCGACAGGGAAGTTACGGCTACACCTTC.

The genes are TRBV3-1 (or the pseudogene TRBV3-2) and TRBJ2-1; 12 bases match TRBD2. CDR3 length: 15 amino acids. CDR1 LGHDT and CDR2 YNNKEL come from the germline V gene (reference sequence). V shed 2 bases, J shed 4 bases, and the junction held 0 bases outside the gene matches. The CDR3 reads CASSQLAGGYNEQFF. The CDR3 DNA follows: TGTGCCAGCAGCCAACTAGCGGGGGGGTACAATGAGCAGTTCTTC.

The V call is TRBV6-5, the J call TRBJ2-4; 10 bases fit TRBD2. Trimming removed 7 bases from V and 7 bases from J; junction bases left unmatched: 4. Germline lookup yields CDR1 MNHEY and CDR2 SVGAGI. The CDR3 is 13 residues long. Here the CDR3 DNA reads TGTGCCAGCAACCCGGGACTAGCGAACATTCAGTACTTC. Protein: CASNPGLANIQYF.

This chain connects TRBV2 to TRBJ1-3, with 11 bases that match TRBD1. The V and J ends lost 8 bases and 1 base, in that order; junction bases with no gene match: 4. CDR1 and CDR2 from the germline V gene are SNHLY and FYNNEI. This CDR3 is 15 amino acids long. The CDR3 loop reads CASAGTGGSGNTIYF. CDR3 bases: TGTGCCAGCGCTGGGACAGGGGGGTCTGGAAACACCATATATTTT.

This clone was recorded only once. The V gene is TRBV4-1, the J gene TRBJ2-1, with a tentative D call TRBD2 (7 bases). The CDR3 is 18 residues long. Trimming stripped 0 bases from V and 4 bases from J, with 19 bases between. Germline V gene sequence: CDR1 MGHRA, CDR2 YSYEKL. CDR3 coding DNA: TGCGCCAGCAGCCAAGAGGGAGGGTCAGGGGTGAGGTACAATGAGCAGTTCTTC. Protein: CASSQEGGSGVRYNEQFF.

The V and J genes are TRBV3-1 (or the pseudogene TRBV3-2) and TRBJ2-1, with TRBD2 matching over 9 bases. The J segment lost 3 bases and the V segment lost 4 bases, leaving 4 bases of the junction unmatched. The CDR3 has 15 amino acids. Germline V gives CDR1 LGHDT, CDR2 YNNKEL (reference sequence). Here the CDR3 DNA reads TGTGCCAGCAGCCCGTTGCGGGGGGGCTACAATGAGCAGTTCTTC. Its protein product is CASSPLRGGYNEQFF.

The gene calls are TRBV2 and TRBJ2-7; 7 bases fit TRBD1. CDR1 and CDR2 from the germline V gene are SNHLY and FYNNEI. The CDR3 totals 12 residues. The V gene end was trimmed by 4 bases and the J gene end by 6 bases; junction bases not matched to a gene: 3. The CDR3 sequence is CASSGTGAEQYF. In nucleotides, the CDR3 is TGTGCCAGCAGTGGAACAGGGGCCGAGCAGTACTTC.

The chain recombines TRBV6-5 with TRBJ2-1, with 9 nucleotides matching TRBD2. The CDR3 covers 16 residues. Germline CDR1 MNHEY, CDR2 SVGAGI. The junction had 6 bases not matched to a gene; V was cut back by 2 bases and J by 4 bases. CDR3 protein: CASSYKSGGTYNEQFF. The CDR3 coding sequence is TGTGCCAGCAGTTACAAGAGCGGGGGGACATACAATGAGCAGTTCTTC.

This clone was counted many times. J is TRBJ2-7 and V is TRBV4-2; TRBD2 aligns across 7 bases. The CDR3 is 15 amino acids. V shed 4 bases, J shed 3 bases, and the junction held 9 bases outside the gene matches. Germline CDR1 reads LGHNA; CDR2 reads YNFKEQ. Here the CDR3 reads CASSPGLDENYEQYF. CDR3 DNA sequence: TGTGCCAGCAGCCCTGGACTAGATGAAAACTACGAGCAGTACTTC.

The DNA of the CDR3 is TGTGCCAGCAGCTTGGGCAGGGACACTGGAAACACCATATATTTT. It translates to CASSLGRDTGNTIYF. The rearrangement joins TRBV5-5 to TRBJ1-3; D is possibly TRBD1 (6 bases). Germline V gives CDR1 SGHKS, CDR2 YYEKEE (reference sequence). The CDR3 spans 15 residues. V was pared by 0 bases and J by 2 bases, with 9 bases between.

The chain recombines TRBV30 with TRBJ1-1; unclear D gene. V lost 7 bases, J lost 7 bases, and 19 bases lay in between. The CDR3 consists of 13 residues. Germline V gene lookup returns CDR1 GTSNPN and CDR2 SVGIG (reference sequence). CDR3 loop: CASRKGGLGEAFF. The DNA for the CDR3 is TGTGCCTCCCGAAAGGGAGGTTTGGGTGAAGCTTTCTTT.

This chain uses TRBV5-4 with TRBJ2-7; a possible D gene is TRBD1 (6 bases). Germline values: CDR1 SGHNT, CDR2 YYREEE (reference sequence). V was shortened by 0 bases and J by 2 bases, with 12 bases between the two germline ends. CDR3 length: 15 amino acids. The DNA for the CDR3 is TGTGCCAGCAGCTTGGGGACAGTTTCAGCCTACGAGCAGTACTTC. It yields the protein CASSLGTVSAYEQYF.